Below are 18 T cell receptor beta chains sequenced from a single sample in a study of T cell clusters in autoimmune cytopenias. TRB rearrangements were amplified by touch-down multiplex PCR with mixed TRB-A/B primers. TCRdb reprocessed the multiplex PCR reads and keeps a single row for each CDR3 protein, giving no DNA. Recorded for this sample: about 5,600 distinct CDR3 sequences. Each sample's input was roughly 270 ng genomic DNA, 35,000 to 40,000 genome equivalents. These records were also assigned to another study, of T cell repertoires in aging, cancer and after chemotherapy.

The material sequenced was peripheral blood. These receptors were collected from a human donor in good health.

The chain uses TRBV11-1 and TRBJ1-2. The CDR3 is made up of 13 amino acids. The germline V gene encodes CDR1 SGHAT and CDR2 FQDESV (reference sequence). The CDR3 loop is CASSLVANYGYTF.

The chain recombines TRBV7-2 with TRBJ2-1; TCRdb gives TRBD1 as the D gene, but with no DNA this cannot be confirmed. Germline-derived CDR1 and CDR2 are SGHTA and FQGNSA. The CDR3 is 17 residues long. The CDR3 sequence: CASSSPSGRRGYNEQFF.

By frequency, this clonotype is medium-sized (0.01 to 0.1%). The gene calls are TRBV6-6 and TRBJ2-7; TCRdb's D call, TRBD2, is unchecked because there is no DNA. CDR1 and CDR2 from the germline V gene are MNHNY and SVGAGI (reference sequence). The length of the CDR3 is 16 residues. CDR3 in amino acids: CASSYSGRGSSYEQYF.

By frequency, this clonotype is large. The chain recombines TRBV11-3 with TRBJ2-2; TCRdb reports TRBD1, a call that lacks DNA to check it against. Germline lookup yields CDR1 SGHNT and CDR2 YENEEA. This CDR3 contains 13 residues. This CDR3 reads CASCQRGSGELFF.

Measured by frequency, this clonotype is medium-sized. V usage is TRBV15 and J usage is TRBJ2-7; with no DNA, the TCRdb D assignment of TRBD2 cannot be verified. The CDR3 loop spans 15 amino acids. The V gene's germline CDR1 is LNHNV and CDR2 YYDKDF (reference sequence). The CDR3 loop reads CATSRGLAGPYEQYF.

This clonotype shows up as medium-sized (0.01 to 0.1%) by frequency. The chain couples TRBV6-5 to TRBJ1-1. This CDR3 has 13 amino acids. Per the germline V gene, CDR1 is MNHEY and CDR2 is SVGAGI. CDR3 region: CASTLGGGPEAFF.

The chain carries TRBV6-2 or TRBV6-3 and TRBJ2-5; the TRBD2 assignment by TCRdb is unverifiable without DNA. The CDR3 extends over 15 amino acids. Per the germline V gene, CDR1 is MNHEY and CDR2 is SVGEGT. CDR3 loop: CASSPLVDGRETQYF.

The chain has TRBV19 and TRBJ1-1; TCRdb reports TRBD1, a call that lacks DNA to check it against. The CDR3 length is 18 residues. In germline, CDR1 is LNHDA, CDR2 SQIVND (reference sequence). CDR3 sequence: CASSIVAQGARFDTEAFF. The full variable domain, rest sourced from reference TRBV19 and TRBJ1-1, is DGGITQSPKYLFRKEGQNVTLSCEQNLNHDAMYWYRQDPGQGLRLIYYSQIVNDFQKGDIAEGYSVSREKKESFPLTVTSAQKNPTAFYLCASSIVAQGARFDTEAFFGQGTRLTVV.

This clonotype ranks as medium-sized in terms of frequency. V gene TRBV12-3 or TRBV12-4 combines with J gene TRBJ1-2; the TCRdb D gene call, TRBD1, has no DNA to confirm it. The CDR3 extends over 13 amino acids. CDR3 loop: CASSFQGTRGYTF.

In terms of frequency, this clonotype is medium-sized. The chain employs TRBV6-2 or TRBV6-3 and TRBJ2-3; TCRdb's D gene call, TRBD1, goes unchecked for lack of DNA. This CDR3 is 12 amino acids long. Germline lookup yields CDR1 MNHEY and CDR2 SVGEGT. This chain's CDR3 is CASTRGTDTQYF.

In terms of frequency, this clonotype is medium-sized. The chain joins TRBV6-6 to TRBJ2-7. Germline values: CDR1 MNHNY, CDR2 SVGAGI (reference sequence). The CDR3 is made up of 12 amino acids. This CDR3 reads CASSFQPYEQYF.

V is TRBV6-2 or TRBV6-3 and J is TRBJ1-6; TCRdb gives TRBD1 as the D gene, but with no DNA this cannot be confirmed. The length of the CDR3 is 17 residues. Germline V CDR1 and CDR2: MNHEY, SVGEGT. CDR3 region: CASSLSLQGTGNSPLHF.

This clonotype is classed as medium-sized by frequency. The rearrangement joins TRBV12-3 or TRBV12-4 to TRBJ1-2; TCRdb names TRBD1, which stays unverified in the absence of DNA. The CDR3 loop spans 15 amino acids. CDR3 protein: CASSLMGHYSRGYTF.

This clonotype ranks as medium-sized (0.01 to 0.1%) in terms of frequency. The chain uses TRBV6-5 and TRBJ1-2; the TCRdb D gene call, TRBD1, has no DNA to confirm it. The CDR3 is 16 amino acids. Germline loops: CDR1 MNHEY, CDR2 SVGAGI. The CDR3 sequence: CASSLLPTGRPYGYTF.

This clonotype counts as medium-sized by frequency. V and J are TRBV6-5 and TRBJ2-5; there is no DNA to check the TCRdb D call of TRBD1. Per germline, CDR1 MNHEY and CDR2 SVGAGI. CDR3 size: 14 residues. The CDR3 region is CASSYGAPAETQYF.

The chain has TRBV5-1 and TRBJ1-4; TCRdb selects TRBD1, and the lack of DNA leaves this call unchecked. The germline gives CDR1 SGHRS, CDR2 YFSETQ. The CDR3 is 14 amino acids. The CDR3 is CASSSGQGQEKLFF.

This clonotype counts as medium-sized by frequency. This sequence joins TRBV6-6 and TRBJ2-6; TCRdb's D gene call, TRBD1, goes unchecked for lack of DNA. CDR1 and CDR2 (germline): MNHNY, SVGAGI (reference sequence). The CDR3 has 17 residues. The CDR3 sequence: CASSSGQGGTGANVLTF.

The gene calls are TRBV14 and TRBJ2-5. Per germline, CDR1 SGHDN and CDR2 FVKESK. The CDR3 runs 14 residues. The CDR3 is CASSQKVGTGTQYF.